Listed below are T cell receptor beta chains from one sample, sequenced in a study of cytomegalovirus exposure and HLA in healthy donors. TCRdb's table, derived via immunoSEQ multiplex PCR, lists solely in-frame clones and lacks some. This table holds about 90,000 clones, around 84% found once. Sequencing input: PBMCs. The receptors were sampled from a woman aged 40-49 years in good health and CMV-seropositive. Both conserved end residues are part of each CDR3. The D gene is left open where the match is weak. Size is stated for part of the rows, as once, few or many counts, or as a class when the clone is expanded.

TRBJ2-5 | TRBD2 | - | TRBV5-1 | CASSLGLAIEEAQYF | TGCGCCAGCAGCTTGGGACTAGCGATAGAAGAGGCCCAGTACTTC
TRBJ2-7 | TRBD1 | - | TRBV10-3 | CATQPTGTYEQYF | TGTGCCACACAGCCGACAGGGACCTACGAGCAGTACTTC
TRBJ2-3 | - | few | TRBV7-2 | CASSTRGTDTQYF | TGTGCCAGCAGCACCCGGGGCACAGATACGCAGTATTTT
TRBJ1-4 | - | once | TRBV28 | CASSSHTENEKLFF | TGTGCCAGCAGTTCTCATACAGAAAATGAAAAACTGTTTTTT
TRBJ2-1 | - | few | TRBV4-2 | CASSPPGLNEQFF | TGTGCCAGCAGCCCGCCGGGACTCAATGAGCAGTTCTTC
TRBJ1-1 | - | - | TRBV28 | CASSLEQGRAFF | TGTGCCAGCAGTTTAGAACAGGGACGGGCTTTCTTT
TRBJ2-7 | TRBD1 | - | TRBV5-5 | CASNTPGTGSYEQYF | TGTGCCAGCAACACACCCGGGACAGGGTCCTACGAGCAGTACTTC
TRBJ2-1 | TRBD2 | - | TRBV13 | CASSLGSASGYNEQFF | TGTGCCAGCAGCTTAGGTTCGGCTAGCGGGTACAATGAGCAGTTCTTC
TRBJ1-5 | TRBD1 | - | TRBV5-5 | CASSPTGAGQPQHF | TGTGCCAGCAGCCCCACAGGGGCAGGTCAGCCCCAGCATTTT
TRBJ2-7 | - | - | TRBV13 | CASSLRQANGYEQYF | TGTGCCAGCAGCTTGCGACAGGCTAATGGGTACGAGCAGTACTTC
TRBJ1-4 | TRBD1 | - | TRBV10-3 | CANQDRLNEKLFF | TGTGCCAACCAGGACAGGCTGAATGAAAAACTGTTTTTT
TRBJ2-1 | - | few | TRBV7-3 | CASSFVEQGEQFF | TGTGCCAGCAGCTTTGTGGAACAGGGTGAGCAGTTCTTC
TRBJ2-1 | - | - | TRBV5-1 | CASSLDGRGGDEQFF | TGCGCCAGCAGCTTGGACGGGAGAGGTGGCGATGAGCAGTTCTTC
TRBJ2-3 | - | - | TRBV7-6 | CASSKGLPDTQYF | TGTGCCAGCAGCAAGGGACTGCCAGATACGCAGTATTTT
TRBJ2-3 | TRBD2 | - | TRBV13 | CASSTLAGEVGTDTQYF | TGTGCCAGCAGCACACTGGCGGGAGAGGTGGGCACAGATACGCAGTATTTT
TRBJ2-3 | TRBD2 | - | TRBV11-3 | CASSSLREAGDTQYF | TGTGCCAGCAGCTCCCTACGGGAAGCGGGGGATACGCAGTATTTT
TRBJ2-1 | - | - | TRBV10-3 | CATLVARQGMDNEQFF | TGTGCCACCCTAGTGGCGAGGCAGGGGATGGACAATGAGCAGTTCTTC
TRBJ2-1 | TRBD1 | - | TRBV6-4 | CASRLDRGRSEQFF | TGTGCCTCAAGACTAGACAGGGGGCGAAGTGAGCAGTTCTTC
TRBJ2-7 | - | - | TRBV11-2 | CASSLSSYEQYF | TGTGCCAGCAGCTTAAGTTCCTACGAGCAGTACTTC
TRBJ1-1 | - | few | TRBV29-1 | CSAHGGLTEAFF | TGCAGCGCCCACGGGGGGCTCACTGAAGCTTTCTTT
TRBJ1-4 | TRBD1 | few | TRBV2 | CAQIYGTDNEKLFF | TGTGCCCAAATTTACGGGACAGATAATGAAAAACTGTTTTTT
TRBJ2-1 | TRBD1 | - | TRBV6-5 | CASMGQGNYNEQFF | TGTGCCAGCATGGGACAGGGGAACTACAATGAGCAGTTCTTC
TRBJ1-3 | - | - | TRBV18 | CASSPSGGSGNTIYF | TGTGCCAGCTCACCAAGCGGGGGCTCTGGAAACACCATATATTTT
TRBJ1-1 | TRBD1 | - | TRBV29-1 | CSVDPTGYEAFF | TGCAGCGTTGACCCGACAGGGTATGAAGCTTTCTTT
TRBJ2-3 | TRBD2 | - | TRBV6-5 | CATRNSGSTDTQYF | TGTGCCACCCGAAATAGCGGGAGCACAGATACGCAGTATTTT
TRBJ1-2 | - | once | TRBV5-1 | CASSLEAGGYTF | TGCGCCAGCAGCTTGGAGGCGGGGGGCTACACCTTC
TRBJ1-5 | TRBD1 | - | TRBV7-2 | CASSPDRGGHQPQHF | TGTGCCAGCAGCCCCGACAGGGGAGGACATCAGCCCCAGCATTTT
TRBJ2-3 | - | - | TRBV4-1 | CATAGSSGTDTQYF | TGCGCCACGGCTGGGTCTAGCGGCACAGATACGCAGTATTTT
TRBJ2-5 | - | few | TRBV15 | CATSRIQKETQYF | TGTGCCACCAGCAGGATCCAGAAAGAGACCCAGTACTTC
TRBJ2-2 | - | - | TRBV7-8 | CASSPRGGNTGELFF | TGTGCCAGCAGCCCGAGGGGGGGGAACACCGGGGAGCTGTTTTTT
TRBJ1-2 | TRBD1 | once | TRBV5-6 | CASSPGTGDYGYTF | TGTGCCAGCAGCCCCGGGACAGGAGACTATGGCTACACCTTC
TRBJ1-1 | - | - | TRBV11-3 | CASSFGGTEAFF | TGTGCCAGCAGCTTTGGGGGCACCGAGGCTTTCTTT
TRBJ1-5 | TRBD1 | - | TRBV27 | CASSRQGGSNQPQHF | TGTGCCAGCAGTCGACAGGGAGGTAGCAATCAGCCCCAGCATTTT
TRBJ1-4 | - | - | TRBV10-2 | CASSDYGGVKEKLFF | TGCGCCAGCAGTGACTACGGGGGAGTAAAGGAAAAACTGTTTTTT
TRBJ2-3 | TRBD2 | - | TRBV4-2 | CASSLLAGDSPDTQYF | TGTGCCAGCAGCCTCCTAGCGGGAGACTCCCCAGATACGCAGTATTTT
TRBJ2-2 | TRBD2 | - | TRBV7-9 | CASSPFAGDTGELFF | TGTGCCAGCAGCCCCTTTGCGGGGGACACCGGGGAGCTGTTTTTT
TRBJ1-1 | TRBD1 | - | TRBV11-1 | CASSPQGGVLRNEAFF | TGTGCCAGCAGCCCGCAGGGGGGCGTCCTTCGAAATGAAGCTTTCTTT